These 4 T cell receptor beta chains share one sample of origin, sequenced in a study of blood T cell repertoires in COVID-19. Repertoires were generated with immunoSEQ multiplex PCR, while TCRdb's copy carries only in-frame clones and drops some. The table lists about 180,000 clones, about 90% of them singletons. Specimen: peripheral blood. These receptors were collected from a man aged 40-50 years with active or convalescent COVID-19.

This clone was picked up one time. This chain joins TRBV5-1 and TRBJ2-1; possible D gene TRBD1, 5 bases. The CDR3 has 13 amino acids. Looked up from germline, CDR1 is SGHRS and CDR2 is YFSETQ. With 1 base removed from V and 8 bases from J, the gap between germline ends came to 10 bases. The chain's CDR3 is CASSLRGGDEQFF. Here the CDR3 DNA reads TGCGCCAGCAGCTTGAGGGGCGGCGATGAGCAGTTCTTC.

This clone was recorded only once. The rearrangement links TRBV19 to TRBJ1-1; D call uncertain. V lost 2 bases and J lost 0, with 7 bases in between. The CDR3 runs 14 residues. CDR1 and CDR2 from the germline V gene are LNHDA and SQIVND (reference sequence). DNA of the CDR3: TGTGCCAGTAGTATAATGGAGATGAACACTGAAGCTTTCTTT. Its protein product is CASSIMEMNTEAFF.

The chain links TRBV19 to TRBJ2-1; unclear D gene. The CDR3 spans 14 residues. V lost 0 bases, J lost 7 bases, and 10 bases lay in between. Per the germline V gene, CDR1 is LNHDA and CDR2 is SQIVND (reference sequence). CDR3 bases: TGTGCCAGTAGTATAGAGGGCAAACGGAATGAGCAGTTCTTC. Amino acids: CASSIEGKRNEQFF.

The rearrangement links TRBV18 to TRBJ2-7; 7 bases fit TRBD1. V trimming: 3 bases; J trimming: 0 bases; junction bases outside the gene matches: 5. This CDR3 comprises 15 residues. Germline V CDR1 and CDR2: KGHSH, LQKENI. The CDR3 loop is CASSPRDRLSYEQYF. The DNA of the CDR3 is TGTGCCAGCTCACCCCGGGACAGACTCTCCTACGAGCAGTACTTC. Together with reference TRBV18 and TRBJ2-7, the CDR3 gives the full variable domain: NAGVMQNPRHLVRRRGQEARLRCSPMKGHSHVYWYRQLPEEGLKFMVYLQKENIIDESGMPKERFSAEFPKEGPSILRIQQVVRGDSAAYFCASSPRDRLSYEQYFGPGTRLTVT.